Below, 11 T cell receptor beta chains from the same sample are listed, as sequenced in a study of blood T cell repertoires in COVID-19. Assay used: immunoSEQ multiplex PCR; TCRdb lists only in-frame clones, some missing. The sample carries 200,000 to 250,000 clones, about four fifths recorded once. The sequenced material came from PBMCs or T cells enriched from blood (not recorded which). Receptor source: a woman in her sixties or seventies who had recovered from COVID-19.

This clone has a handful of counts. The chain is built from TRBV7-2 and TRBJ1-4; 7 bases map to TRBD1. CDR3 size: 13 residues. Germline CDR1 SGHTA, CDR2 FQGNSA. Germline trimming cut 5 bases from V and 6 bases from J; bases unmatched to any gene: 3. Here the CDR3 DNA reads TGTGCCAGCAGCCAGGGGGTACATGAAAAACTGTTTTTT. Translating gives CASSQGVHEKLFF.

As DNA, the CDR3 is TGTGCCAGCTTTAAAGGGGGGGGCACGGGAGACACTGAAGCTTTCTTT. Translation: CASFKGGGTGDTEAFF. The genes are TRBV11-1 and TRBJ1-1; tentatively, D is TRBD1 (6 bases). The CDR3 consists of 16 residues. The germline CDR1 and CDR2 sequences are SGHAT and FQDESV (reference sequence). V lost 8 bases, J lost 3 bases, and 22 bases lay in between.

The chain carries TRBV2 and TRBJ1-5; tentative D call: TRBD1 (5 bases). Trimming took off 3 bases at V and 0 bases at J, with 9 bases between the two ends. The CDR3 has 15 residues. Germline V lookup: CDR1 SNHLY, CDR2 FYNNEI. The CDR3 loop reads CASSDGAHSNQPQHF. CDR3 coding DNA: TGTGCCAGCAGTGATGGGGCGCATAGCAATCAGCCCCAGCATTTT.

The genes are TRBV6-2 or TRBV6-3 and TRBJ2-7, with 9 bases fitting TRBD2. This CDR3 comprises 14 residues. J lost 3 bases, V lost 2 bases, and 2 bases had no gene match. Germline CDR1 reads MNHEY; CDR2 reads SVGEGT. The CDR3 here is CASSYLLAGYEQYF. The CDR3 DNA sequence: TGTGCCAGCAGTTACCTACTAGCGGGCTACGAGCAGTACTTC.

In its sample, this clone was seen a few times. The V call is TRBV6-5, the J call TRBJ2-7; TRBD2 agrees at 9 bases. CDR1 and CDR2 (germline): MNHEY, SVGAGI. The CDR3 runs 14 residues. V lost 6 bases, J lost 6 bases, and 9 bases stayed unmatched. The CDR3, as DNA: TGTGCCAGCAGGACTCCCATTAGCGGGGGCGAGCAGTACTTC. It yields the protein CASRTPISGGEQYF.

The V gene is TRBV6-5, the J gene TRBJ2-5; 12 nucleotides match TRBD2. The junction had 7 bases not matched to a gene; V was cut back by 10 bases and J by 4 bases. The CDR3 covers 14 residues. Germline-derived CDR1 and CDR2 are MNHEY and SVGAGI. The CDR3 DNA reads as TGTGCCACCTCCGAACTAGCGGGAGGAGAGACCCAGTACTTC. This translates into CATSELAGGETQYF.

The chain has TRBV4-3 and TRBJ1-1; no clear D. The CDR3 is 14 amino acids. The V gene lost 4 bases and the J gene lost 0 bases, with 9 bases spanning the gap. Germline V gene data show CDR1 as LGHNA and CDR2 as YSLEER. The CDR3 DNA sequence: TGCGCCAGCAGCCGCGGGTTTCTGAACACTGAAGCTTTCTTT. Amino acid sequence: CASSRGFLNTEAFF.

This clone occurred a few times. The chain carries TRBV25-1 and TRBJ1-4, with 7 bases matching TRBD1. The CDR3 is 16 amino acids. Germline V gives CDR1 MGHDK, CDR2 SYGVNS. Trimming at V came to 1 base and at J to 6 bases, leaving 8 bases not matched to a gene. CDR3 amino acids: CASSESRGTVDEKLFF. The CDR3, as DNA: TGTGCCAGCAGTGAATCCCGGGGGACAGTTGATGAAAAACTGTTTTTT.

The table lists this clone with many counts. J is TRBJ2-1 and V is TRBV9; no reliable D call. The V end lost 0 bases, the J end lost 7 bases, and 11 bases lay between the germline ends. The CDR3 length is 14 residues. Germline-derived CDR1 and CDR2 are SGDLS and YYNGEE. CDR3 nucleotides: TGTGCCAGCAGCGTAGCGTCGAAACTTAATGAGCAGTTCTTC. This codes for CASSVASKLNEQFF.

The chain employs TRBV5-1 and TRBJ1-1; 7 positions match TRBD1. The CDR3 extends over 14 amino acids. Germline CDR1 SGHRS, CDR2 YFSETQ. V was pared by 4 bases and J by 8 bases, with 11 bases of the junction left unmatched. The chain's CDR3 is CASSLAGTGVEAFF. CDR3 in DNA: TGCGCCAGCAGCCTGGCGGGCACAGGGGTGGAAGCTTTCTTT.

The chain couples TRBV23-1 to TRBJ2-2, with 12 bases that match TRBD1. TRBV23-1 is annotated as an ORF whose role is uncertain. V was clipped by 3 bases and J by 1 base; unmatched bases: 12. This CDR3 has 20 residues. The CDR3 DNA reads TGCGCCAGCAGTCAGGGAGGCGGGACAGGGGGCCTCCTGAACACCGGGGAGCTGTTTTTT. It yields the protein CASSQGGGTGGLLNTGELFF.